This is a list of T cell receptor beta chains from one sample in a study of blood T cell repertoires in COVID-19. The assay was immunoSEQ multiplex PCR, and TCRdb's table has in-frame clones only and misses some. The table lists around 60,000 clones, around four fifths of them singletons. The specimen was peripheral blood. These TCRs come from an elderly man with acute or convalescent COVID-19. CDR3s include the opening cysteine and the closing phenylalanine or tryptophan. D genes are given only for firm matches. The size field is filled for only some rows; it gives once, few, many or a size class.

J: TRBJ1-1
D: TRBD1
V: TRBV5-1
size: .
CDR3: CASSLTTGAGTEAFF
DNA: TGCGCCAGCAGCTTAACAACAGGGGCGGGGACTGAAGCTTTCTTT

J: TRBJ2-5
D: TRBD2
V: TRBV18
size: .
CDR3: CASRRTSGRETQYF
DNA: TGTGCCAGCCGGAGGACTAGCGGGCGAGAGACCCAGTACTTC

J: TRBJ1-1
D: TRBD1
V: TRBV9
size: .
CDR3: CASSVAMTGGTEAFF
DNA: TGTGCCAGCAGCGTAGCTATGACAGGGGGCACTGAAGCTTTCTTT

J: TRBJ1-6
D: TRBD1
V: TRBV6-5
size: .
CDR3: CASSKGQGYSPLHF
DNA: TGTGCCAGCAGTAAGGGACAGGGTTATTCACCCCTCCACTTT

J: TRBJ2-1
D: .
V: TRBV2
size: .
CDR3: CASRDSGSYNEQFF
DNA: TGTGCCAGCAGGGACTCCGGCTCCTACAATGAGCAGTTCTTC

J: TRBJ2-5
D: .
V: TRBV11-2
size: .
CDR3: CASSLLNREETQYF
DNA: TGTGCCAGCAGCTTACTTAACAGGGAAGAGACCCAGTACTTC

J: TRBJ2-5
D: .
V: TRBV6-2/TRBV6-3
size: .
CDR3: CASSSALGLSQETQYF
DNA: TGTGCCAGCAGTTCTGCCCTGGGGCTTAGTCAAGAGACCCAGTACTTC

J: TRBJ1-2
D: .
V: TRBV2
size: once
CDR3: CASAELGQLNYGYTF
DNA: TGTGCCAGCGCAGAGCTCGGACAGCTGAACTATGGCTACACCTTC

J: TRBJ1-6
D: .
V: TRBV2
size: .
CDR3: CASRDQGLVNSPLHF
DNA: TGTGCCAGCAGGGATCAGGGACTAGTTAATTCACCCCTCCACTTT

J: TRBJ1-2
D: .
V: TRBV29-1
size: few
CDR3: CSVGRTERYGYTF
DNA: TGCAGCGTTGGAAGGACAGAAAGATATGGCTACACCTTC

J: TRBJ1-5
D: .
V: TRBV19
size: .
CDR3: CASLGKGENQPQHF
DNA: TGTGCCAGTCTGGGTAAGGGGGAAAATCAGCCCCAGCATTTT

J: TRBJ2-5
D: TRBD2
V: TRBV5-4
size: .
CDR3: CASSHQRGGQETQYF
DNA: TGTGCCAGCAGCCATCAGCGGGGTGGGCAGGAGACCCAGTACTTC

J: TRBJ2-5
D: .
V: TRBV28
size: .
CDR3: CASSLSLGRQETQYF
DNA: TGTGCCAGCAGTTTATCCCTAGGGAGGCAAGAGACCCAGTACTTC

J: TRBJ1-1
D: .
V: TRBV2
size: .
CDR3: CARGGRGNTEAFF
DNA: TGTGCCAGGGGGGGAAGAGGGAACACTGAAGCTTTCTTT

J: TRBJ1-6
D: .
V: TRBV5-1
size: few
CDR3: CASSSEDGISPLHF
DNA: TGCGCCAGCAGCTCGGAAGACGGGATTTCACCCCTCCACTTT

J: TRBJ1-2
D: .
V: TRBV10-1
size: .
CDR3: CASSPDRYGYTF
DNA: TGCGCCAGCAGTCCGGACAGATATGGCTACACCTTC